The 13 T cell receptor beta chains given below trace back to one sample, sequenced in a study of T-cell reconstitution after alpha-beta-depleted transplantation in children. Molecular barcoding with unique molecular identifiers was used for the TCRbeta library. TCRdb recomputed calls from the PCR reads with MiXCR, one row per CDR3 protein. The sample records roughly 500,000 distinct CDR3 sequences, about 33% being singletons. The source was PBMCs from the stem cell graft donor, collected from the stem cell graft. These receptors were obtained from a human donor who donated a stem cell graft to a child with aplastic anemia.

This clonotype was seen a few times. V usage is TRBV6-4 and J usage is TRBJ1-3; D not resolved. There are 16 residues in the CDR3. Germline CDR1 is MRHNA and CDR2 is SNTAGT. V shed 3 bases and J shed 0 bases, with 12 bases lying between them. The CDR3 DNA follows: TGTGCCAGCAGTGAGGTGGGCCGGAGCTCTGGAAACACCATATATTTT. Protein sequence: CASSEVGRSSGNTIYF.

This clonotype was found once. V and J are TRBV11-2 and TRBJ1-5; TRBD1 matches 12 bases. The length of the CDR3 is 16 residues. Per germline, CDR1 SGHAT and CDR2 FQNNGV. V lost 5 bases, J lost 6 bases, and 8 bases stayed unmatched. CDR3: CASSPSGTGGLQPQHF. CDR3 sequence (DNA): TGTGCCAGCAGCCCTTCTGGGACAGGGGGCCTTCAGCCCCAGCATTTT. Full variable domain (outside the CDR3, taken from reference TRBV11-2 and TRBJ1-5): EAGVAQSPRYKIIEKRQSVAFWCNPISGHATLYWYQQILGQGPKLLIQFQNNGVVDDSQLPKDRFSAERLKGVDSTLKIQPAKLEDSAVYLCASSPSGTGGLQPQHFGDGTRLSIL.

The V gene is TRBV12-3 or TRBV12-4, the J gene TRBJ2-2; 8 bases fit TRBD2. Trimming took 4 bases from V and 5 from J; bases not matched to a gene: 6. This CDR3 is built from 15 residues. CDR3 sequence reads: CASSYQGLATGELFF. In DNA, the CDR3 is TGTGCCAGCAGTTATCAAGGACTAGCAACCGGGGAGCTGTTTTTT.

This clonotype has a handful of counts. The J gene is TRBJ2-3, the V gene TRBV7-9; D is possibly TRBD2 (5 bases). Germline values: CDR1 SEHNR, CDR2 FQNEAQ (reference sequence). This CDR3 has 11 residues. Deletions cut 8 bases from V and 5 bases from J, with 8 bases between. The CDR3 here is CASAGVDTQYF. The CDR3 DNA reads TGTGCCAGCGCCGGGGTAGATACGCAGTATTTT.

CDR3: CASSVEVEGTGELFF. The DNA for the CDR3 is TGTGCCAGCAGCGTTGAAGTTGAGGGCACCGGGGAGCTGTTTTTT. The V gene is TRBV9, the J gene TRBJ2-2; D might be TRBD2 (5 bases). V lost 2 bases and J lost 4, with 12 bases in between. CDR3 size: 15 residues. The germline gives CDR1 SGDLS, CDR2 YYNGEE.

This chain connects TRBV7-2 to TRBJ1-1; no reliable D call. Looked up from germline, CDR1 is SGHTA and CDR2 is FQGNSA. The CDR3 runs to 17 residues. The V end lost 5 bases, the J end lost 1 base, and 20 bases lay between the germline ends. The CDR3 DNA is TGTGCCAGCAGCGAGCTAAAGGTAGGGTCAGCGAACACTGAAGCTTTCTTT. Translation: CASSELKVGSANTEAFF.

The V call is TRBV28, the J call TRBJ1-2, with D uncertain. This CDR3 is 13 amino acids long. The V gene lost 7 bases and the J gene lost 5 bases, with 14 bases spanning the gap. The germline CDR1 and CDR2 sequences are MDHEN and SYDVKM. The CDR3 here is CASNTGILYGYTF. The CDR3 DNA sequence: TGTGCCAGCAACACCGGGATTCTGTATGGCTACACCTTC.

This rearrangement joins TRBV20-1 to TRBJ2-5; TRBD2 is a possible D gene (6 bases). The CDR3 length is 15 residues. Trimming removed 0 bases at V and 5 bases at J, with 16 bases between. Germline V gene sequence: CDR1 DFQATT, CDR2 SNEGSKA (reference sequence). CDR3 sequence (DNA): TGCAGTGCTAGAGATCCGAGCGGGCTTGGGGAGACCCAGTACTTC. It specifies CSARDPSGLGETQYF.

This clonotype was recorded a few times. The chain recombines TRBV20-1 with TRBJ1-1; D is unresolved. CDR3 length: 14 residues. V gave up 0 bases and J gave up 4 bases, with 12 bases separating them. Germline CDR1 DFQATT, CDR2 SNEGSKA (reference sequence). The CDR3 region is CSARDPHMVTEAFF. In DNA form, the CDR3 reads TGCAGTGCTAGAGATCCCCACATGGTCACTGAAGCTTTCTTT.

The chain employs TRBV19 and TRBJ1-5; no clear D. V was pared by 4 bases and J by 4 bases, with 5 bases between. The CDR3 spans 12 residues. CDR1 and CDR2 (germline): LNHDA, SQIVND (reference sequence). This CDR3 is CASSKQNQPQHF. CDR3 sequence (DNA): TGTGCCAGTAGTAAACAGAATCAGCCCCAGCATTTT.

This clonotype was found a few times. The V gene is TRBV28, the J gene TRBJ2-1; a weak D match, TRBD1 (7 bases). This CDR3 spans 18 amino acids. Germline V gives CDR1 MDHEN, CDR2 SYDVKM. Between the trimmed V and J ends, which lost 5 bases and 4 bases, there was a span of 24 bases. CDR3 coding DNA: TGTGCCAGCAGTACCGGAGGGGGCGGACAATTAGGATACAATGAGCAGTTCTTC. Translation: CASSTGGGGQLGYNEQFF.

This chain links TRBV11-3 with TRBJ2-2; D may be TRBD1 (5 bases). Trimming removed 6 bases from V and 7 bases from J, with 18 bases in between. CDR3 length: 15 amino acids. Germline assignment: CDR1 SGHNT and CDR2 YENEEA. Written as DNA, the CDR3 is TGTGCCAGCAGAGGGGCTCTTTCGAGTCACGGGGAGCTGTTTTTT. Translating gives CASRGALSSHGELFF.

There are a few counts of this clonotype. V and J are TRBV27 and TRBJ2-7; 8 positions agree with TRBD1. The CDR3 extends over 13 amino acids. V dropped 5 bases and J dropped 7; count of bases not matched to a gene: 7. The germline V gene has CDR1 MNHEY and CDR2 SMNVEV (reference sequence). CDR3 loop: CASSDTGGREQYV. Here the CDR3 DNA reads TGTGCCAGCAGTGATACAGGGGGTCGAGAGCAGTACGTC.